This T cell receptor (beta chain) was sequenced for a study of tumor and adjacent non-tumor tissue in lung cancer. No cell sorting was done before RNA was extracted from the tissue. More than 3 cm separated this lung sample from the edge of the tumor. Remarks on this clonotype: At one of its ends the junction is not consistent with the germline gene, which may arise from a read error.

Germline V gives CDR1 SGHNT, CDR2 YENEEA. CDR3 length equals 12 residues. A modified ARM-PCR protocol with three rounds of nested PCR amplified TCRbeta. TCRdb processed the multiplex PCR reads anew with MiXCR; each CDR3 protein has one entry. The profile shows about 80,000 distinct CDR3 sequences, 65% to 85% of them singletons. This receptor was taken from a man between 60 and 70 years old with non-small cell lung cancer. The chain joins TRBV11-3 to TRBJ2-1, with D unclear. The sample taken for sequencing was distant non-tumor lung tissue. CDR3 DNA sequence: TGTACCAGCAGCCCCCTAACCAATGAGCAGTTCTTT. This codes for CTSSPLTNEQFF.